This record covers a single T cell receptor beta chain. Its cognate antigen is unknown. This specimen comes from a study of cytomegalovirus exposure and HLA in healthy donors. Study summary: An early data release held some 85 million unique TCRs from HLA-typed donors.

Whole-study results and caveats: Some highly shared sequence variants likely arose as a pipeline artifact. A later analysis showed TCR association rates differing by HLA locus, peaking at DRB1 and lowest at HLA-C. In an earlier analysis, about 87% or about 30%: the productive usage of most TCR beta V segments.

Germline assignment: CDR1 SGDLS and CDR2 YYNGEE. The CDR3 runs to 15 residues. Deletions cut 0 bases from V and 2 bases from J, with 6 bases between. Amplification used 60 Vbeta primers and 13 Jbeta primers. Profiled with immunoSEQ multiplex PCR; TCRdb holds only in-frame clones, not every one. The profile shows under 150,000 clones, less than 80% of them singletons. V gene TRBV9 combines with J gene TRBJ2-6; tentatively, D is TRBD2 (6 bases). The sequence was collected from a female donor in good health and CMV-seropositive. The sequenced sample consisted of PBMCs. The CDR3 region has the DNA TGTGCCAGCAGCGTAGGCGGGGCTGGGGCCAACGTCCTGACTTTC. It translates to CASSVGGAGANVLTF.